One sample yielded the 5 T cell receptor beta chains listed below, sequenced in a study of T cell responses to AZD1222 COVID-19 vaccine. Data came from immunoSEQ multiplex PCR; TCRdb stores just in-frame clones and leaves some out. The profile shows roughly 70,000 clones, roughly 91% of them singletons. Sample: peripheral blood, taken 28 days after the second dose of the MenACWY control vaccine. The receptors were gathered from an adult who received the MenACWY meningococcal vaccine as a control.

This chain joins TRBV18 and TRBJ2-7; D assignment may be TRBD1 or TRBD2 (5 bases each). CDR3 length equals 13 residues. V was pared by 6 bases and J by 3 bases, with 12 bases between. Germline V gene sequence: CDR1 KGHSH, CDR2 LQKENI. CDR3 in DNA: TGTGCCAGCTCCTGGGACCCCGGCTACGAGCAGTACTTC. The encoded protein is CASSWDPGYEQYF.

The genes are TRBV25-1 and TRBJ2-7; TRBD2 matches at 8 bases. The CDR3 runs 13 residues. Germline CDR1 and CDR2: MGHDK and SYGVNS. The ends lost 5 bases at V and 4 bases at J; junction bases unmatched: 4. The CDR3 here is CASSRGGFYEQYF. The CDR3 DNA sequence: TGTGCCAGCAGTCGGGGGGGCTTTTACGAGCAGTACTTC.

The rearrangement joins TRBV7-2 to TRBJ2-7; 8 nucleotides match TRBD1. The germline V gene encodes CDR1 SGHTA and CDR2 FQGNSA. This CDR3 has 15 residues. After removal of 4 bases from V and 6 bases from J, the junction contained 11 bases not matched to a gene. CDR3 nucleotide sequence: TGTGCCAGCAGCTGGGGGACAGGCTTGCGCAGCGAGCAGTACTTC. Its protein is CASSWGTGLRSEQYF. The full variable domain, completed using reference TRBV7-2 and TRBJ2-7, is GAGVSQSPSNKVTEKGKDVELRCDPISGHTALYWYRQSLGQGLEFLIYFQGNSAPDKSGLPSDRFSAERTGGSVSTLTIQRTQQEDSAVYLCASSWGTGLRSEQYFGPGTRLTVT.

The chain carries TRBV12-3 or TRBV12-4 and TRBJ1-1, with D uncertain. CDR3 length: 13 amino acids. The V end lost 2 bases, the J end lost 0 bases, and 4 bases lay between the germline ends. In DNA, the CDR3 is TGTGCCAGCAGTTTAAGCGTGAACACTGAAGCTTTCTTT. This translates into CASSLSVNTEAFF.

This chain joins TRBV6-5 and TRBJ1-3, with D uncertain. The CDR3 spans 13 residues. Germline V CDR1 and CDR2: MNHEY, SVGAGI. V dropped 6 bases and J dropped 2 bases, with 8 bases sitting between them. DNA for the CDR3: TGTGCCAGCAGCCCCCGGACTGGAAACACCATATATTTT. This gives the protein CASSPRTGNTIYF.